This T cell receptor (beta chain) was found in a study of T cell repertoires in cytomegalovirus infection (dated by TCRdb to between 2018 and 2021). Study-wide context: Alongside well-studied HLA-B-restricted epitopes, the peptide stimulations were aimed at recently identified HLA-C-restricted CMV epitopes, whose presentation resists viral immunomodulation. Because public TCR beta signatures pointed to carriage of CMV infection together with the matching HLA type, the HLA type of each donor mattered for the analysis. General findings and caveats noted by the study authors: In the ex vivo response, HLA-C-restricted CMV-specific TCR beta clonotypes were dominant, and in two of eight donors the single most frequent clonotype came from this HLA-C-restricted group. Cumulative frequency of public TCR beta family members discriminated carriers of CMV infection plus the relevant HLA type in this cohort and an independent 352-donor cohort.

The treatment or condition label, read with the paper, signifies: in vitro stimulation with specific CMV peptide epitopes to enrich CMV-specific T cells. About this clonotype: Its antigen remains unidentified. No much larger clone exists at a distance of one base, and base qualities are not known.

The run used an Illumina HiSeq 1500. TCRdb trimmed the raw reads at Q25, called clones with MiXCR and kept productive beta chains. One record per CDR3 amino acid sequence lists the most common genes and DNA. Within this sample are fewer than 900,000 distinct CDR3 sequences, with 25% to 35% of them counted one time only. The top ten hold around 14% of the sample. Taken from cysteine to phenylalanine, the CDR3 has 16 residues. Only the CDR3 DNA is retained, 48 bases long and in frame from the first base. V was cut back by 3 bases and J by 5 bases, leaving a gap of 19 bases between them. The germline V gene sets CDR1 to MGHRA and CDR2 to YSYEKL.

The sequence derives from a human donor in good health (CMV status not recorded). Some clones in this sample may be carry-over from other donors' samples. In this chain, TRBV4-1 is recombined with TRBJ1-1; a tentative D match to TRBD1 spans 6 bases. The material was cultured CD8+ T cells from PBMCs, obtained from culture after CMV antigen stimulation. For the CDR3, the sequence is CASSHPQGPLGTEAFF. The DNA sequence is given as TGCGCCAGCAGCCACCCCCAGGGGCCACTGGGGACTGAAGCTTTCTTT.